What follows is one T cell receptor beta chain and its context. The record originates from a study of blood T cell repertoires in COVID-19. Background on the study: COVID-19 samples from acute and convalescent phases originated in the United States, Italy and Spain.

Germline loops: CDR1 SGHAT, CDR2 FQNNGV. V lost 1 base and J lost 7; bases outside the gene matches: 4. CDR3 length: 15 residues. The repertoire was sequenced with immunoSEQ multiplex PCR; TCRdb's copy has only in-frame clones and lacks some. The profile shows 70,000 to 95,000 clones, about 93% of them singletons. The sequencing sample was made of peripheral blood. The receptor was derived from a woman between 45 and 65 years old in a cohort sampled during active COVID-19. The chain uses TRBV11-2 and TRBJ1-2; 12 bases fit TRBD1. The CDR3 spells CASSLGGTGGSGYTF. CDR3 in DNA: TGTGCCAGCAGCTTAGGGGGGACAGGGGGCTCTGGCTACACCTTC.